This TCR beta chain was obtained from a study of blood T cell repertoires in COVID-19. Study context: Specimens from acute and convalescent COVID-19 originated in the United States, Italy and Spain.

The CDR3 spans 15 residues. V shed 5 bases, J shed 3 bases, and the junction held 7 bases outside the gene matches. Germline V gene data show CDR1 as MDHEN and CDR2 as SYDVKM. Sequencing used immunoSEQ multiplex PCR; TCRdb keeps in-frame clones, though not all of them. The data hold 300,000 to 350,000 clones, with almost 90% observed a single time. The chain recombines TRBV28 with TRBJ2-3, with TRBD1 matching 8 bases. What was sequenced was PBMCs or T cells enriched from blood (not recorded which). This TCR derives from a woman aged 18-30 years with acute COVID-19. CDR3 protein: CASSRSGQGTDTQYF. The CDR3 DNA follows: TGTGCCAGCAGTCGCTCCGGACAGGGAACAGATACGCAGTATTTT.